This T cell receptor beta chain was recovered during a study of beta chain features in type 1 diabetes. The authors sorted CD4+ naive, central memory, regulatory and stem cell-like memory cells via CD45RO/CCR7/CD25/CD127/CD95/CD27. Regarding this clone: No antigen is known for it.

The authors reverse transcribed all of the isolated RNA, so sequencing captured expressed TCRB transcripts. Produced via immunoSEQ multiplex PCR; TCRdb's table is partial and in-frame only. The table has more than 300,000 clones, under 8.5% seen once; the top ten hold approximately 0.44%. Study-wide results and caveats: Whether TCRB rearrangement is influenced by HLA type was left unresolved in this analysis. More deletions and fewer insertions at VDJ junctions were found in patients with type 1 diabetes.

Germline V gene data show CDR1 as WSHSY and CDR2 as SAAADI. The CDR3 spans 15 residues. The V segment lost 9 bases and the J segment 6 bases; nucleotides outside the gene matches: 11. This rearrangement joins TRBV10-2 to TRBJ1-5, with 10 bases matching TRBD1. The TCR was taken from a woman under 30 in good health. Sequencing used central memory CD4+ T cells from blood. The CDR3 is CASSYGQGVFQPQHF. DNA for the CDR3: TGCGCCAGTTCGTATGGACAGGGGGTTTTTCAGCCCCAGCATTTT.